This T cell receptor beta chain was observed in a study of T cells in Graves' hyperthyroidism and ophthalmopathy. Study-wide results and limits: The blood repertoire included most of the expanded thyroid clonotypes above 0.001. Ophthalmopathy got predicted by the model a median roughly 6.1 months before its onset. Ophthalmopathy and stable hyperthyroidism were separated by a 13 V-J model.

Germline CDR1 and CDR2: LNHDA and SQIVND (reference sequence). The CDR3 runs to 16 residues. Trimming cost V 10 bases and J 0 bases; bases outside gene matches: 12. The diagnostic basis comprised clinical symptoms, serum thyroxine and TRAb, thyroid ultrasound and orbital computed tomography. Amplified TCR beta CDR3 regions derived from RNA transcripts. Initially, a first-round RT-PCR of the TCR CDR3 employed the HTBI primer set. Via MiXCR, TCRdb re-called the multiplex PCR reads, giving one row per CDR3 protein. Among over 650,000 distinct CDR3 sequences listed, 40% to 55% were seen once. In its sample, this clonotype was seen a few times. Antigen specificity is unknown.

Material for sequencing was peripheral blood or thyroid tissue (not recorded which). The chain has TRBV19 and TRBJ1-3; 7 bases are shared with TRBD1. The TCR comes from an adult man with Graves' disease, either hyperthyroidism or ophthalmopathy (not recorded which). The CDR3 DNA follows: TGTGCCACATCCCAGGGGACAGCCCTCTCTGGAAACACCATATATTTT. Translated, it gives CATSQGTALSGNTIYF.